A single sample gave rise to the 30 T cell receptor beta chains below, sequenced in a study of cytomegalovirus exposure and HLA in healthy donors. In the PCR, 60 Vbeta and 13 Jbeta primers were used. Method: immunoSEQ multiplex PCR; TCRdb's copy keeps in-frame clones and lacks some. This table has about 97,000 clones, about four fifths appearing once. Sequencing used PBMCs. The receptors were gathered from a woman in her thirties or forties in good health and CMV-seronegative.

The V and J genes are TRBV11-2 and TRBJ2-7; maybe TRBD1 (6 bases). Per the germline V gene, CDR1 is SGHAT and CDR2 is FQNNGV. V dropped 5 bases and J dropped 3 bases, with 14 bases sitting between them. The CDR3 is 14 amino acids. DNA for the CDR3: TGTGCCAGCAGCCCTGGACAGCGATACTACGAGCAGTACTTC. Encoded protein: CASSPGQRYYEQYF.

This chain's CDR3 is CASSPYTSDEQFF. As DNA, the CDR3 is TGTGCCAGCTCACCATACACTAGCGATGAGCAGTTCTTC. V gene TRBV18 combines with J gene TRBJ2-1, with 7 bases aligning to TRBD2. There are 13 residues in the CDR3. Trimming took 2 bases from V and 8 from J; bases not matched to a gene: 3. Per germline, CDR1 KGHSH and CDR2 LQKENI.

The chain couples TRBV15 to TRBJ1-2; 7 nucleotides agree with TRBD1. This CDR3 region has 15 residues. CDR1 is LNHNV and CDR2 is YYDKDF in the germline V gene (reference sequence). With V trimmed by 0 bases and J by 7 bases, 8 bases remained unmatched. Here the CDR3 DNA reads TGTGCCACCAGCAGAGACCCAGGGGGGAAAGGTGGCTACACCTTC. Translating gives CATSRDPGGKGGYTF. The full variable domain, rest sourced from reference TRBV15 and TRBJ1-2, is DAMVIQNPRYQVTQFGKPVTLSCSQTLNHNVMYWYQQKSSQAPKLLFHYYDKDFNNEADTPDNFQSRRPNTSFCFLDIRSPGLGDTAMYLCATSRDPGGKGGYTFGSGTRLTVV.

The rearrangement links TRBV7-8 to TRBJ1-6; D is perhaps TRBD1 (5 bases). V lost 4 bases to trimming and J lost 4 bases, with 14 bases between them. CDR3 length: 16 residues. The V gene's germline CDR1 is SGHVS and CDR2 FQNEAQ. CDR3: CASSSSTTVYNSPLHF. Written as DNA, the CDR3 is TGTGCCAGCAGCTCATCAACGACAGTGTATAATTCACCCCTCCACTTT.

The rearrangement links TRBV5-1 to TRBJ1-2, with no clear D. CDR3 size: 14 residues. Trimming stripped 6 bases from V and 0 bases from J, with 12 bases between. CDR1 is SGHRS and CDR2 is YFSETQ in the germline V gene. For the CDR3, the DNA is TGCGCCAGCAAATTAACAGAGACTAACTATGGCTACACCTTC. The encoded protein is CASKLTETNYGYTF.

This clone has a handful of counts. The chain combines TRBV4-3 with TRBJ2-7; 8 positions agree with TRBD2. This CDR3 is 14 amino acids long. CDR1 is LGHNA, CDR2 YSLEER, per germline. The junction had 7 bases not matched to a gene; V was cut back by 3 bases and J by 6 bases. The CDR3 here is CASSQAGGVVEQYF. The CDR3, as DNA: TGCGCCAGCAGCCAGGCGGGGGGTGTTGTCGAGCAGTACTTC.

This clone appeared once. The CDR3 DNA reads as TGTGCCAGCTCACCACCGGGACAGTCCTACGAGCAGTACTTC. Translation gives CASSPPGQSYEQYF. The gene calls are TRBV18 and TRBJ2-7, with 7 bases aligning to TRBD1. The V gene end was trimmed by 0 bases and the J gene end by 1 base; junction bases not matched to a gene: 0. There are 14 residues in the CDR3. From germline, CDR1 is KGHSH and CDR2 LQKENI.

In regard to this clone: One end of the junction does not line up with germline, which may come from a read error. The genes are TRBV19 and TRBJ2-2; perhaps TRBD2 as D (6 bases). The CDR3 runs to 15 residues. Looked up from germline, CDR1 is LNHDA and CDR2 is SQIVND (reference sequence). For the CDR3, the DNA is TGTGCCAGCAGTAGTGGGGACTGGGATACAGGGGAGCTGTTTTTT. Its protein product is CASSSGDWDTGELFF.

V and J are TRBV29-1 and TRBJ2-5, with D possibly being TRBD2 (5 bases). V was trimmed by 7 bases and J by 1 base, leaving 13 bases between them. The CDR3 runs to 13 residues. CDR1 and CDR2 from the germline V gene are SQVTM and ANQGSEA. CDR3 DNA: TGCAGCGCTGTAGCGACTTTCCAAGAGACCCAGTACTTC. This encodes CSAVATFQETQYF. Complete variable domain (other parts from reference TRBV29-1 and TRBJ2-5): SAVISQKPSRDICQRGTSLTIQCQVDSQVTMMFWYRQQPGQSLTLIATANQGSEATYESGFVIDKFPISRPNLTFSTLTVSNMSPEDSSIYLCSAVATFQETQYFGPGTRLLVL.

V and J are TRBV5-6 and TRBJ2-3, with 11 bases lining up with TRBD1. Germline trimming cut 4 bases from V and 4 bases from J; bases unmatched to any gene: 11. The CDR3 runs 17 residues. From germline, CDR1 is SGHDT and CDR2 YYEEEE. In DNA, the CDR3 is TGTGCCAGCAGCCTGTGGAAGGACAGGGGGCGGCCAGATACGCAGTATTTT. Amino acids: CASSLWKDRGRPDTQYF. Complete variable domain (other parts from reference TRBV5-6 and TRBJ2-3): DAGVTQSPTHLIKTRGQQVTLRCSPKSGHDTVSWYQQALGQGPQFIFQYYEEEERQRGNFPDRFSGHQFPNYSSELNVNALLLGDSALYLCASSLWKDRGRPDTQYFGPGTRLTVL.

V is TRBV29-1 and J is TRBJ1-2; D not certain. The CDR3 sequence is 13 residues long. Per the germline V gene, CDR1 is SQVTM and CDR2 is ANQGSEA. Trimming took 0 bases from V and 1 from J, leaving 6 bases between them. This CDR3 reads CSVEEAGNYGYTF. The CDR3 bases are TGCAGCGTTGAAGAGGCGGGTAACTATGGCTACACCTTC.

The chain combines TRBV5-4 with TRBJ2-1; 8 nucleotides agree with TRBD2. The CDR3 runs 14 residues. Germline values: CDR1 SGHNT, CDR2 YYREEE (reference sequence). V shed 4 bases and J 8 bases; nucleotides not matched to a gene: 8. The CDR3 sequence: CASSLQRGSDEQFF. CDR3 coding DNA: TGTGCCAGCAGCCTGCAGCGGGGGTCGGATGAGCAGTTCTTC.

By share, this clone ranks as medium-sized. V usage is TRBV28 and J usage is TRBJ2-7; D gene uncertain. V lost 1 base and J lost 4, with 14 bases in between. The CDR3 is made up of 15 amino acids. Looked up from germline, CDR1 is MDHEN and CDR2 is SYDVKM. The CDR3: CASSLLGGPLYEQYF. The DNA of the CDR3 is TGTGCCAGCAGTTTATTAGGCGGCCCCTTGTACGAGCAGTACTTC.

This chain links TRBV11-2 with TRBJ2-3, with D perhaps TRBD2 (6 bases). Germline CDR1 SGHAT, CDR2 FQNNGV. The germline V and J ends were trimmed by 5 bases and 0 bases, with 12 bases remaining between them. The CDR3 is 15 residues long. CDR3 region: CASSPLATSTDTQYF. Written as DNA, the CDR3 is TGTGCCAGCAGCCCACTAGCAACTAGCACAGATACGCAGTATTTT.

This clone occurred once. The chain uses TRBV10-2 and TRBJ2-3; 9 nucleotides align to TRBD2. The CDR3 consists of 16 residues. CDR1 is WSHSY and CDR2 is SAAADI in the germline V gene. Trimming cost V 2 bases and J 4 bases; bases outside gene matches: 7. CDR3 DNA: TGCGCCAGCAGTGAGGCTCTAGCGGGATTTCCAGATACGCAGTATTTT. Amino acids: CASSEALAGFPDTQYF.

This chain uses TRBV7-6 with TRBJ2-3, with TRBD2 as a possible D gene (6 bases). CDR1 and CDR2 from the germline V gene are SGHVS and FNYEAQ. Trimming cost V 5 bases and J 2 bases, with 17 bases left between them. There are 16 residues in the CDR3. Here the CDR3 reads CASSRSTRPDTDTQYF. CDR3 DNA sequence: TGTGCCAGCAGCCGCTCGACTAGACCGGACACAGATACGCAGTATTTT.

The chain links TRBV18 to TRBJ2-4, with a weak D call TRBD1 (6 bases). The CDR3 is made up of 15 amino acids. Germline V gene data show CDR1 as KGHSH and CDR2 as LQKENI. The ends were cut back, 3 bases at V and 3 bases at J, with 12 bases in the middle. CDR3 in DNA: TGTGCCAGCTCACCTAACAGGGAAGGCAAAAACATTCAGTACTTC. Protein product: CASSPNREGKNIQYF.

V and J are TRBV28 and TRBJ1-2, with a weak D call TRBD1 (6 bases). With 3 bases removed from V and 4 bases from J, the gap between germline ends came to 15 bases. CDR1 is MDHEN and CDR2 is SYDVKM in the germline V gene. The CDR3 has 15 amino acids. The CDR3 sequence: CASSFGGGESYGYTF. The CDR3 region has the DNA TGTGCCAGCAGTTTTGGAGGGGGGGAAAGCTATGGCTACACCTTC.

The chain couples TRBV7-6 to TRBJ2-3; 7 bases line up with TRBD2. The CDR3 is 16 residues long. CDR1 is SGHVS and CDR2 is FNYEAQ in the germline V gene. V dropped 3 bases and J dropped 5; count of bases not matched to a gene: 11. DNA of the CDR3: TGTGCCAGCAGCTTTACTAGCGTCGCAACGGGAGATACGCAGTATTTT. Translation gives CASSFTSVATGDTQYF.

The chain employs TRBV7-6 and TRBJ2-7, with 9 positions matching TRBD2. Looked up from germline, CDR1 is SGHVS and CDR2 is FNYEAQ. The CDR3 runs 15 residues. V lost 1 base to trimming and J lost 2 bases; unmatched junction nucleotides: 3. This chain's CDR3 is CASSLGGGAPYEQYF. CDR3 DNA sequence: TGTGCCAGCAGCTTAGGCGGGGGGGCCCCCTACGAGCAGTACTTC.

The chain recombines TRBV7-3 with TRBJ1-1; D not resolved. Trimming took 5 bases from V and 3 from J, leaving 10 bases between them. Germline V lookup: CDR1 SGHTA, CDR2 FQGTGA. The CDR3 has 13 amino acids. The CDR3 DNA reads as TGTGCCAGCAGCCCCGGGGTGGACACTGAAGCTTTCTTT. This translates into CASSPGVDTEAFF.

This clone was picked up a small number of times. V gene TRBV5-1 combines with J gene TRBJ2-7; 10 nucleotides agree with TRBD1. Germline CDR1 is SGHRS and CDR2 is YFSETQ. Trimming removed 2 bases from V and 3 bases from J; junction bases left unmatched: 8. This CDR3 spans 16 amino acids. The CDR3 DNA follows: TGCGCCAGCAGCTTTTCGGGACAGGGGAGTCTCTACGAGCAGTACTTC. It specifies CASSFSGQGSLYEQYF. The full variable domain, with the rest looked up from reference TRBV5-1 and TRBJ2-7, is KAGVTQTPRYLIKTRGQQVTLSCSPISGHRSVSWYQQTPGQGLQFLFEYFSETQRNKGNFPGRFSGRQFSNSRSEMNVSTLELGDSALYLCASSFSGQGSLYEQYFGPGTRLTVT.

The chain uses TRBV4-3 and TRBJ1-4; no reliable D call. V was trimmed by 1 base and J by 5 bases, leaving 8 bases between them. This CDR3 spans 14 amino acids. CDR1 is LGHNA, CDR2 YSLEER, per germline. The CDR3 protein is CASSQGRVNEKLFF. The CDR3 nucleotides are TGCGCCAGCAGCCAAGGGCGGGTGAATGAAAAACTGTTTTTT.

The chain has TRBV7-6 and TRBJ2-5; D perhaps matches TRBD2 (5 bases). This CDR3 is built from 15 residues. V was cut by 1 base and J by 2 bases, with 11 bases left in between. Germline V gene data show CDR1 as SGHVS and CDR2 as FNYEAQ. The CDR3 loop reads CASSLDHGVQETQYF. In DNA, the CDR3 is TGTGCCAGCAGCTTAGACCACGGGGTGCAAGAGACCCAGTACTTC.

V and J are TRBV4-1 and TRBJ1-5; D unclear. The V end lost 1 base, the J end lost 0 bases, and 7 bases lay between the germline ends. The CDR3 contains 15 residues. The germline gives CDR1 MGHRA, CDR2 YSYEKL. For the CDR3, the DNA is TGCGCCAGCAGCCAAGGAGGGAATAGCAATCAGCCCCAGCATTTT. It is translated as CASSQGGNSNQPQHF.

The chain employs TRBV7-2 and TRBJ2-1; 12 bases match TRBD2. With 2 bases clipped from V and 7 bases from J, the junction kept 15 bases outside the gene matches. This CDR3 has 19 amino acids. CDR1 and CDR2 from the germline V gene are SGHTA and FQGNSA. The CDR3 is CASSLYHLGTSGPNNEQFF. CDR3 DNA sequence: TGTGCCAGCAGCTTATACCATCTGGGGACTAGCGGGCCCAATAATGAGCAGTTCTTC.

This clone has just one count. This sequence joins TRBV29-1 and TRBJ2-5; the match to TRBD1 covers 9 bases. The J call could be wrong; TRBJ2-7 is a better fit for the DNA end. Germline V gene lookup returns CDR1 SQVTM and CDR2 ANQGSEA. The CDR3 is made up of 13 amino acids. CDR3 protein: CSVGGQGTYEQYF. The DNA of the CDR3 is TGCAGCGTCGGGGGACAGGGAACCTACGAGCAGTACTTC.

This chain connects TRBV7-3 to TRBJ2-3; 11 bases map to TRBD2. Germline CDR1 SGHTA, CDR2 FQGTGA. V trimming: 0 bases; J trimming: 5 bases; junction bases outside the gene matches: 1. This CDR3 has 15 amino acids. The CDR3 DNA reads TGTGCCAGCAGCTTAACGCTAGCGGGGGGAGATACGCAGTATTTT. Translated, it gives CASSLTLAGGDTQYF.

The chain has TRBV30 and TRBJ2-7; tentative D call: TRBD2 (6 bases). V was clipped by 7 bases and J by 2 bases, with 18 bases between them. The CDR3 consists of 14 residues. Germline assignment: CDR1 GTSNPN and CDR2 SVGIG (reference sequence). For the CDR3, the DNA is TGTGCCTCTGGACGGGAGCAGGGACCCTACGAGCAGTACTTC. Translating gives CASGREQGPYEQYF.

This clone has only a few counts. The V gene is TRBV11-2, the J gene TRBJ2-5, with 10 bases identical to TRBD2. This CDR3 has 15 residues. V was pared by 3 bases and J by 4 bases, with 5 bases of the junction left unmatched. Germline CDR1 SGHAT, CDR2 FQNNGV. The CDR3 region is CASSLTGTSVETQYF. CDR3 nucleotides: TGTGCCAGCAGCTTGACCGGGACTAGCGTAGAGACCCAGTACTTC.